The clone carrying this TCR beta chain has only a few counts. The antigen is unknown. The data were taken from a study of siplizumab effects on memory and regulatory T cells. Study summary: Siplizumab at approximately 0.96 ug/mL was tested against drug-free controls in paired reactions. Points from the study as a whole: The Treg-derived share of mappable alloreactive CD4+ clones averaged approximately 71% with siplizumab and 26.9% in controls. Memory cells seemed less diverse than naive T cells, which seemed major alloresponse contributors.

Mixed lymphocyte reaction cells underwent less than 7 days of coculture at 37°C. Responder PBMCs were labelled with CFSE and stimulator PBMCs with Violet Dye, mixed 1:1. Assay used: immunoSEQ multiplex PCR; TCRdb lists only in-frame clones, some missing. The data hold over 12,000 clones, with about 49% observed a single time. The V and J ends lost 2 bases and 4 bases, in that order; junction bases with no gene match: 0. Germline lookup yields CDR1 SGHTA and CDR2 FQGTGA. The CDR3 loop spans 13 amino acids. This TCR derives from a human donor in good health; the cells came from an allogeneic mixed lymphocyte reaction. This sequence joins TRBV7-3 and TRBJ2-3; TRBD2 aligns across 7 bases. The specimen was CFSE-low (dividing) CD4+ T cells sorted from an allogeneic mixed lymphocyte reaction. The CDR3 DNA sequence: TGTGCCAGCAGCTTACGGGGGGCAGATACGCAGTATTTT. It yields the protein CASSLRGADTQYF.